The entry below gives a single T cell receptor (beta chain) sequence along with its context. Sequencing was performed with immunoSEQ multiplex PCR; in TCRdb, only in-frame clones are kept and a portion is missing. The sample contains about 300,000 clones, around four fifths of which appear only once. This sample was taken from a study of blood T cell repertoires in COVID-19. The ends were cut back, 7 bases at V and 6 bases at J, with 18 bases in the middle. The CDR3 loop spans 15 amino acids. CDR1 is MNHEY and CDR2 is SVGAGI in the germline V gene. Sequencing used peripheral blood. The TCR comes from a woman aged 50 to 65 with acute or convalescent COVID-19. The chain has TRBV6-5 and TRBJ1-4; D not certain. The CDR3 here is CASTGGGSIDEKLFF. CDR3 DNA: TGTGCCAGCACTGGTGGAGGAAGCATTGATGAAAAACTGTTTTTT.